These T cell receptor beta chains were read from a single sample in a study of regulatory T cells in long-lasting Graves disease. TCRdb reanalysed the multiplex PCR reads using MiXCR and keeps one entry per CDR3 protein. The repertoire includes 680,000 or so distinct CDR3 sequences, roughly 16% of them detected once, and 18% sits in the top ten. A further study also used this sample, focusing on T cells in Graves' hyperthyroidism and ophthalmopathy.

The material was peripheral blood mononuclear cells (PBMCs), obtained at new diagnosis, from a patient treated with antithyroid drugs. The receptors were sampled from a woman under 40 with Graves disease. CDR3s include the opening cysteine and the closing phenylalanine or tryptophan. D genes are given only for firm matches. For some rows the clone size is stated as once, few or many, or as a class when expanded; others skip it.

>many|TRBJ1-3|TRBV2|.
CASRDRASVNTIYF
TGTGCCAGCAGGGACAGAGCTTCGGTGAACACCATATATTTT
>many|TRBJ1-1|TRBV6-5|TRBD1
CASSYLGTVQEAFF
TGTGCCAGCAGTTACCTCGGGACAGTCCAAGAAGCTTTCTTT
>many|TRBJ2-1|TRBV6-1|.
CASSEVQVSKQFF
TGTGCCAGCAGTGAAGTTCAAGTTAGCAAGCAGTTCTTC
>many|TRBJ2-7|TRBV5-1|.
CASSKDNSYEQYF
TGCGCCAGCAGTAAGGATAACTCCTACGAGCAGTACTTC
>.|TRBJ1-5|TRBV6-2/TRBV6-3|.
CASTATGRNQPQHF
TGTGCCAGCACCGCCACAGGGAGGAATCAGCCCCAGCATTTT
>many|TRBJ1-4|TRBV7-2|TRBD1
CASSVTGVNEKLFF
TGTGCCAGCAGCGTGACAGGGGTTAATGAAAAACTGTTTTTT
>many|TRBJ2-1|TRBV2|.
CASRTGHTNEQFF
TGTGCCAGCAGGACGGGACATACCAATGAGCAGTTCTTC
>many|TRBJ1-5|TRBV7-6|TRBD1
CASSLGTGSGQPQHF
TGTGCCAGCAGCTTAGGGACAGGCTCTGGTCAGCCCCAGCATTTT
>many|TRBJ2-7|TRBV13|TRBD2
CASSLGHRLAASYEQYF
TGTGCCAGCAGCTTAGGCCACCGACTAGCGGCCTCCTACGAGCAGTACTTC
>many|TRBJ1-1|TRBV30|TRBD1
CAWRNWDRNTEAFF
TGTGCCTGGCGAAATTGGGACAGGAACACTGAAGCTTTCTTT
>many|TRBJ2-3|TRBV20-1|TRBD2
CSALGAGGTADTQYF
TGCAGTGCTCTGGGGGCGGGAGGGACGGCAGATACGCAGTATTTT
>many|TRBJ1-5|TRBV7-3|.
CASSLTPSQPQHF
TGTGCCAGCAGCTTAACCCCATCCCAGCCCCAGCATTTT
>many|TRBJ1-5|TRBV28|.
CASSMPDILLGNQPQHF
TGTGCCAGCAGTATGCCGGACATTTTGTTGGGCAATCAGCCCCAGCATTTT
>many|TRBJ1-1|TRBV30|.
CAWSGRVNTEAFF
TGTGCCTGGAGTGGACGGGTGAACACTGAAGCTTTCTTT
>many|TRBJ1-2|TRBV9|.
CASSPRLGSNYGYTF
TGTGCCAGCAGCCCCAGACTTGGCTCTAACTATGGCTACACCTTC
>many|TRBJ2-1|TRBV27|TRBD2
CASSLSSGRSYNEQFF
TGTGCCAGCAGTTTATCTAGCGGGAGATCCTACAATGAGCAGTTCTTC
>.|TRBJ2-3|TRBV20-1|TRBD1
CSAERQGAADTQYF
TGCAGTGCAGAACGACAGGGGGCGGCAGATACGCAGTATTTT
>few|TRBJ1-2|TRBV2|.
CASSEEVGRNYGYTF
TGTGCCAGCAGTGAGGAGGTCGGCCGCAACTATGGCTACACCTTC
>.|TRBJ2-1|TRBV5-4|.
CASSTVASNEQFF
TGTGCCAGCAGCACCGTTGCGTCCAATGAGCAGTTCTTC
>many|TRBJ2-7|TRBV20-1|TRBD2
CSAPVAGVYEQYF
TGCAGTGCCCCCGTGGCGGGAGTCTACGAGCAGTACTTC
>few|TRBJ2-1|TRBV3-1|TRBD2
CASSHGLAGAGEQFF
TGTGCCAGCAGCCATGGACTAGCGGGAGCAGGTGAGCAGTTCTTC
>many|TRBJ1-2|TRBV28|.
CASSTPTSSFGGYGYTF
TGTGCCAGCTCCACCCCTACCAGCAGTTTTGGCGGGTATGGCTACACCTTC
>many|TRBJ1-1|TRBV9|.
CASSVGWVQNTEAFF
TGTGCCAGCAGCGTAGGATGGGTACAGAACACTGAAGCTTTCTTT
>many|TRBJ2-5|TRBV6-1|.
CASSTLGVYQETQYF
TGTGCCAGCAGTACCCTCGGGGTCTACCAAGAGACCCAGTACTTC
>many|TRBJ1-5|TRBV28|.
CASSFWGDDLPQHF
TGTGCCAGCAGTTTTTGGGGGGATGATCTCCCCCAGCATTTT
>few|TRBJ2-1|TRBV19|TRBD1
CASSTGTGGIYNEQFF
TGTGCCAGTAGTACGGGGACAGGGGGCATCTACAATGAGCAGTTCTTC
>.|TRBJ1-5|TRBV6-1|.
CASSGPPNLGGNQPQHF
TGTGCCAGCAGTGGACCACCAAACCTGGGGGGCAATCAGCCCCAGCATTTT
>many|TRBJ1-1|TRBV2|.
CASRPGSAINTEAFF
TGTGCCAGCAGGCCCGGGTCGGCTATCAACACTGAAGCTTTCTTT
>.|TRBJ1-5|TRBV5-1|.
CASSLGGGTNQPQHF
TGCGCCAGCAGCTTGGGGGGCGGCACCAATCAGCCCCAGCATTTT
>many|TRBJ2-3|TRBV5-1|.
CASRPAGQSTDTQYF
TGCGCCAGCAGGCCGGCCGGACAGTCCACAGATACGCAGTATTTT
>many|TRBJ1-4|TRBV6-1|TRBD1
CASSPSQGAGEKLFF
TGTGCCAGCAGTCCATCTCAGGGGGCCGGGGAAAAACTGTTTTTT
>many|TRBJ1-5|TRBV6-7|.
CASSYLGEEPEPQHF
TGTGCCAGCAGTTACTTGGGGGAGGAACCTGAGCCCCAGCATTTT
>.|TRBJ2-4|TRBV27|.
CASSVPTGSIAKNIQYF
TGTGCCAGCAGTGTTCCCACCGGGTCAATAGCCAAAAACATTCAGTACTTC
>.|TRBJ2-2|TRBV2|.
CASSRDLTNTGELFF
TGTGCCAGCAGCCGAGATCTTACGAACACCGGGGAGCTGTTTTTT
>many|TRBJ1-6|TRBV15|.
CATSVGPADYNSPLHF
TGTGCCACCAGCGTCGGACCCGCTGACTATAATTCACCCCTCCACTTT
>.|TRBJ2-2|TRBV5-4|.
CASSSIFGNTGELFF
TGTGCCAGCAGCTCCATCTTTGGAAACACCGGGGAGCTGTTTTTT
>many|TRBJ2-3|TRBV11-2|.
CASSLERGMGTDTQYF
TGTGCCAGCAGCTTAGAACGCGGGATGGGCACAGATACGCAGTATTTT
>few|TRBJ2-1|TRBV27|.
CASSLFPSGSGEQFF
TGTGCCAGCAGTTTATTCCCATCGGGGAGCGGTGAGCAGTTCTTC
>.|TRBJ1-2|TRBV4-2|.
CASSQETRGGYTF
TGTGCCAGCAGCCAAGAGACGCGAGGCGGCTACACCTTC
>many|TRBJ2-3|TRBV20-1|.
CSARDPRVSDTQYF
TGCAGTGCTAGAGATCCGAGAGTTTCAGATACGCAGTATTTT
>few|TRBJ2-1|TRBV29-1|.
CSVEDLTYRYNEQFF
TGCAGCGTTGAAGATCTGACGTACAGATACAATGAGCAGTTCTTC
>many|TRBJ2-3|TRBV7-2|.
CASSLFDTDTQYF
TGTGCCAGCAGCTTATTCGACACAGATACGCAGTATTTT
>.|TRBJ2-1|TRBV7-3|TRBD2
CASSPTGTRMVNEQFF
TGTGCCAGCAGCCCAACGGGGACTAGAATGGTCAATGAGCAGTTCTTC
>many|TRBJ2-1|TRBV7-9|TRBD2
CASSLGGGLILNEQFF
TGTGCCAGCAGCTTAGGCGGGGGACTTATCCTCAATGAGCAGTTCTTC
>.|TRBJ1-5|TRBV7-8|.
CASSLGLRQPQHF
TGTGCCAGCAGCTTAGGGCTTAGGCAGCCCCAGCATTTT
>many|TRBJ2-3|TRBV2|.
CASSEGPGVADTQYF
TGTGCCAGCAGTGAAGGACCGGGAGTTGCAGATACGCAGTATTTT
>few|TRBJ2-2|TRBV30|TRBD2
CACTWGGNTGELFF
TGTGCCTGTACCTGGGGGGGAAACACCGGGGAGCTGTTTTTT
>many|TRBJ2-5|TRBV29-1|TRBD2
CSVEEPGTSSYQETQYF
TGCAGCGTTGAAGAACCTGGGACTAGCAGCTACCAAGAGACCCAGTACTTC
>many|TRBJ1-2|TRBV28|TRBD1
CASTITGVYGYTF
TGTGCCAGCACGATAACAGGGGTCTATGGCTACACCTTC
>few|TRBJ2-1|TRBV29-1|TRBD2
CSVGAGERNEQFF
TGCAGCGTTGGAGCGGGAGAGCGGAATGAGCAGTTCTTC